This T cell receptor beta chain was documented in a study of cytomegalovirus exposure and HLA in healthy donors (dated by TCRdb to the late 2010s). Notes on the research overall: An earlier analysis of roughly 610 of the donors reported 276 Gb of sequence data and roughly 120 million unique TCR beta sequences obtained from around 170 million T cells. An early release that covered more than 550 HLA-typed donors contained approximately 300 gigabases of sequencing data and 70 million to 100 million unique TCR sequences. In a later genetic analysis, genome-wide SNP genotypes for about 65% of the roughly 700 donors were used, and that subset was treated as a discovery cohort. To decide whether each TCR beta V gene segment behaved as functional or pseudogenic, an earlier analysis of approximately 620 of the donors relied on high-throughput TCR beta sequencing. All discovery cohort repertoires had been generated on a single sequencing platform. Of the roughly 400 genotyped donors, over 70% fell in the genetic ancestry cluster associated with self-reported Caucasian donors. Typing coverage differed by locus: A, B, C, DRB1 and DQB1 were typed in roughly 629-630 donors, DQA1 in approximately 520, DPA1 in nearly 610, and DPB1 in about 450. In the later analysis, no new phenotypic data were used to find candidate immune exposures; instead, reliance was placed on TCR beta sequences and their occurrence across donors. The study was designed to test whether signatures of past pathogen exposure could be identified by cataloging public T cell receptors. Several DR-DQ haplotypes were treated as single units for association and clustering because of strong linkage in the cohort. Besides the first cohort of 666 subjects, a separate validation cohort made up of roughly 130 different subjects was used. To predict cytomegalovirus infection status, the study brought together high-throughput TCR immunosequencing, statistical association of individual TCRs with disease status, and machine learning. The study profiled the T cell repertoires of under 700 subjects by immunosequencing and related them to cytomegalovirus serostatus. In a later analysis, previously published TCR beta repertoires from 550 to 700 donors were re-analyzed and high-resolution HLA genotyping was added so that TCR occurrence patterns could be studied. Class I and class II HLA loci were covered by the typing at four-digit resolution. On average, about 240,000 unique TCR beta nucleotide sequences were sequenced per donor among a few hundred genotyped donors of the cohort, with roughly 20% of those sequences being non-productive. Alongside the repertoire data, information on donor age, sex, ethnicity and CMV serostatus was compiled. The full study reports these points: According to a later genetic analysis, donors in an Asian-associated ancestry cluster had fewer N-insertions in productive TCRs than the roughly 700-donor mean. CMV serostatus was the only immune exposure information available for the cohort. Correlated functional status among segregating V segments might be attributable to linkage disequilibrium, but an unknown experimental factor could not be ruled out. In this cohort, only TCR beta chains were sequenced, and detectable features were limited by the absence of alpha or paired-chain data. A later genetic analysis associated a missense DCLRE1C variant with V-gene and J-gene trimming of TCR beta chains, and an independent cohort replicated the association. Most TCR sequences were seen in very few donors, while some public TCRs were found in many individuals. The authors suggested that the approach could potentially be extended to other disease states and immunological phenotypes. Because counts were too low, about 15 rarely observed V segments, including chromosome 9 orphons, were left out of the earlier analysis of 587 of the donors. A further reported finding was that TCR beta sequences accurately predicted the HLA-A and HLA-B alleles for most subjects in the first cohort. A later analysis associated 17,000 or so TCR beta sequences with specific HLA alleles at a false discovery rate of 0.05. In a later analysis, several top co-occurrence clusters were reported to appear linked to parvovirus B19, influenza, CMV and Epstein-Barr virus. The sequencing pipeline was judged likely to have produced a cluster of highly shared sequence variants as a technical artifact. According to a later analysis, TCR association rates differed among HLA loci, with DRB1 alleles showing the most associated TCRs and HLA-C alleles showing the fewest. A few of the identified cytomegalovirus-associated TCR beta chains were confirmed in vitro to be specific for cytomegalovirus antigens. In an earlier analysis of some 640 of the donors, most TCR beta V segments were observed in productive rearrangements about 87% or about 30% of the time, broadly matching IMGT annotations. Because HLA typing was missing for some donors at each locus, association tests included only the typed subset. When HLA alleles, especially DR and DQ, strongly co-occurred, attributing TCR associations to individual alleles was difficult. In a later analysis, HLA-associated TCR beta chains showed more clonal expansion and lower generation probabilities than non-associated chains that were equally common. Some IMGT-functional V segments, including TRBV6-2 and TRBV6-3, could not be told apart with the 87-base-pair reads, so those segments were excluded. In the study, about 150 TCR beta chains were listed as associated with cytomegalovirus. The presence/absence analyses assumed that sequencing depth was roughly uniform across donors, and that assumption may not be true. Cytomegalovirus status was reported to be diagnosed by the classifier with high specificity and sensitivity in both the original and validation cohorts. Most CMV-associated TCR beta chains appeared to be HLA-restricted in a later analysis, and the HLA associations seemed to be driven largely by CMV exposure.

The CDR3 holds 13 amino acids from the cysteine to the phenylalanine. The CDR3 DNA has 39 bases and is translated from base 1. V was cut back by 6 bases and J by 2 bases, leaving a gap of 9 bases between them. According to the germline V gene (reference sequence), CDR1 reads MNHEY and CDR2 reads SMNVEV. Comments on this clone: The antigen it binds to is not known. Base qualities are not provided; no much larger clone lies one nucleotide away.

In total, approximately 700 healthy bone marrow donors made up the cohort. At the time of sampling, all cohort members were nominally healthy, though unrecorded immune exposures were likely present. The donor was CMV seronegative and was included in the group of several hundred seronegative cohort members. A peripheral blood sample was collected from each donor, and TCR beta sequencing was performed on peripheral blood mononuclear cells. The Qiagen DNeasy Blood Extraction Kit was used to extract genomic DNA from the blood cell samples. Libraries were prepared through the immunoSEQ multiplex PCR assay. A mixture of 60 forward primers for TCR Vbeta segments and 13 reverse primers for TCR Jbeta segments was used in the multiplex PCR. The CDR3 region of rearranged TCR beta genes was amplified from genomic DNA with a multiplex PCR assay. Amplified TCR beta libraries were sequenced as 87-base-pair reads on the Illumina HiSeq System. On the authors' methods: A later analysis tallied 80 million to 95 million unique TCR beta chains across the 700 or so repertoires, and some 12 million of those chains were shared by two or more donors. To remove PCR and sequencing errors, raw reads were error-corrected and collapsed into unique sequences using a nearest-neighbor algorithm that merged closely related sequences. To assign V, D and J gene segments, CDR3 sequences were aligned to IMGT reference sequences. For a sequence to be retained, a match of at least six nucleotides to both a V gene segment and a J gene segment was required. Rearrangements were called productive when the CDR3 lacked stop codons and stayed in frame with V and J; all others were non-productive. Following IMGT convention, CDR3 was defined as the stretch from the second conserved V-encoded cysteine up to the conserved J-encoded phenylalanine. The earlier analysis of about 570 of the donors excluded any sequence lacking an unambiguous match to a single V gene segment. In an earlier analysis of 587 of the donors, V segments were called functional above 56.7% productive rearrangements and were called segregating when the between-donor standard deviation exceeded 5%. A statistical classification framework was built to diagnose cytomegalovirus status from the catalog of TCR beta chain sequences. V and J gene assignment, in a later analysis, came from comparing TCR nucleotide sequences with IMGT/GENE-DB human TR gene sequences. A later analysis assigned CDR3 sequences and most-parsimonious VDJ recombination scenarios with the TCRdist pipeline. A later analysis defined each TCR beta chain by its CDR3 amino acid sequence plus V-gene family, and excluded reads lacking a unique V-gene family. To address suspected cross-contamination and a sequencing artifact, a later analysis removed roughly 580 highly shared, low-generation-probability nucleotide sequences. In a later analysis, a clonal expansion index was calculated for each public chain from normalized within-repertoire ranks of inferred template counts. A later analysis computed generation probabilities with a VDJ recombination model fitted to out-of-frame rearrangements, and checked the results against IGoR. A later analysis scored TCR-TCR, TCR-HLA and TCR-CMV co-occurrence with hypergeometric tests, applying a repertoire-size bias correction to TCR pairs. False discovery rates were estimated in a later analysis by permuting HLA or CMV assignments 20 times. In a later analysis, co-occurring TCRs were grouped with DBSCAN, and TCRdist sequence similarity was added when clustering was performed within HLA-allele-positive subsets. For co-occurrence clustering, repertoires with fewer than 30,000 or more than 120,000 public chains were excluded, along with roughly 5 repertoires with anomalous nucleotide sharing. Sourced from immuneACCESS, this table was stored by TCRdb with only in-frame sequences that have V and J called. A share of the clones is absent; for the studies checked, an unresolved V gene accounts for under half, and the remainder has no known explanation. V, J and clone size are those of that table, while D and trimming were read from the DNA. The sample profile shows over 110,000 clones; 82% of them were found once. 2% to 3% of the sample goes to the ten largest clones.

This chain joins TRBV27 to TRBJ2-3, with a weak D call of TRBD1 (6 bases match). The TCR was taken from a male donor in good health and CMV-seronegative. Sequenced: PBMCs. This receptor carries the CDR3 CASSGQTTDTQYF. The DNA is as follows: TGTGCCAGCAGCGGACAGACCACAGATACGCAGTATTTT.